This T cell receptor beta chain is drawn from a study of Ad26.COV2.S vaccination and SARS-CoV-2 variants (dated by TCRdb to the early 2020s). Context from the whole study: Vaccine-arm donors were drawn from COV1001, a multicentre, randomized, double-blind, placebo-controlled phase I-IIa trial of Ad26.COV2.S in healthy adults. The TCR-sequenced set comprised about 32 samples: roughly 19 Ad26.COV2.S vaccine recipients, 5 placebo recipients and 8 SARS-CoV-2 convalescent individuals. Ad26.COV2.S was administered intramuscularly at 5 x 10^10 or 1 x 10^11 viral particles, either as a single shot or as two shots given 56 days apart. The specificity and breadth of SARS-CoV-2-reactive T cell receptors after Ad26.COV2.S vaccination were assessed by TCRbeta repertoire sequencing. Trial participants were randomized into five groups of five: low-dose or high-dose Ad26.COV2.S given once or twice, or placebo on both occasions. Investigators remained blinded to trial group allocation during experiments and outcome assessment.

The immunoSEQ Assay was used to sequence TCRbeta CDR3 regions. After extraction, genomic DNA underwent amplification by bias-controlled multiplex PCR, followed by high-throughput sequencing. In the paper's pipeline: To quantify the absolute abundance of each unique TCRbeta CDR3 region, sequences were collapsed and filtered. Usable DNA was measured by amplifying reference genes present in all nucleated cells, and TCRbeta template counts were normalized to that usable DNA to estimate T cell fraction. Repertoire TCRs were annotated as SARS-CoV-2-specific by exact matching of V gene, CDR3 amino acid sequence and J gene to a known reactive TCR set. The reference SARS-CoV-2 TCR set came from MIRA and was filtered for enrichment in COVID-19-positive ImmuneCODE repertoires, removing public or cross-reactive TCRs. Based on the MIRA antigens, annotated TCRs were further analysed at the level of specific ORF or position within ORF. Breadth was defined as annotated unique rearrangements over total unique productive rearrangements; depth was the summed frequency of those rearrangements. TCR breadth was compared between groups using two-sided Wilcoxon rank-sum tests. Here the immuneACCESS table is served through TCRdb, limited to in-frame sequences with V and J called. Missing clones are a known gap in these copies; in checked studies unresolved V genes cover under half, and the rest lacks a known reason. The V and J calls and clone size are taken from that table; D and trimming were inferred from the DNA. The sample records 450,000 to 550,000 clones, 89% of which are singletons. About 2.4% of the sample belongs to the ten largest clones.

The treatment or condition label here, explained by the study, means: 19 received Ad26.COV2.S at low or high dose, single or two shots; roughly 5 received placebo; per-sample allocation not given. For vaccine and placebo recipients, the sequenced repertoires came from samples collected on day 63 after the first injection. In Cohort 1b, 25 adults aged 18-55 years were enrolled at a single site in Boston, USA, between 29 July and 7 August 2020. Ad26.COV2.S consisted of a replication-incompetent adenovirus type 26 vector by which a prefusion-stabilized SARS-CoV-2 spike protein from the original Wuhan strain was expressed. The germline V gene yields SGDLS for CDR1 and YYNGEE for CDR2. Counted from cysteine to phenylalanine, this CDR3 has 14 amino acids. The retained sequence is limited to the CDR3, 42 bases, with the frame set at the first base. Trimming removed 0 bases from V and 5 bases from J, leaving 6 bases between the germline ends.

As regards this clone: This clone's antigen is unknown. Per-base quality was not reported, and no clone a single base away is much larger than it.

The study at large found these results: Compared with placebo recipients, Ad26.COV2.S recipients showed higher spike-specific TCR breadth (P = 0.0014). Substantial breadth of spike-specific CD8+ and CD4+ T cell responses was reported after vaccination. Non-spike TCR breadth was comparable between vaccine and placebo recipients, consistent with the vaccine containing only spike. Comparing responses between vaccine doses or regimens was not something the study was powered to do. According to the authors, total T cell responses may have been underestimated by the TCR breadth and depth analyses.

This chain joins TRBV9 to TRBJ1-6; too little of a D gene remains to name it. The specimen comprised peripheral blood, sampled in a trial of Ad26.COV2.S vaccine versus placebo. This clonotype was obtained from a person between 18 and 65 years old who received the Ad26.COV2.S COVID-19 vaccine or a placebo. The DNA is TGTGCCAGCAGCGTAGGTGGGAATAATTCACCCCTCCACTTT. The encoded protein is CASSVGGNNSPLHF.